Presented here are 12 T cell receptor beta chains from one specimen sequenced in a study of T cells in Graves' hyperthyroidism and ophthalmopathy. Authors of the study amplified TCR beta CDR3 regions from RNA transcripts. A set of HTBI primers served as the primers for a first-round RT-PCR of the TCR CDR3. One entry per CDR3 protein results from TCRdb running MiXCR on the multiplex PCR reads. The sample contains roughly 200,000 distinct CDR3 sequences, roughly 17% of which appear only once. The sequencing input was blood. All receptors come from a woman between 50 and 59 years old with Graves' hyperthyroidism.

This chain joins TRBV30 and TRBJ1-6; D not resolved. The germline V gene encodes CDR1 GTSNPN and CDR2 SVGIG (reference sequence). The CDR3 runs 13 residues. The V gene lost 2 bases and the J gene lost 7 bases, with 9 bases spanning the gap. The CDR3 bases are TGTGCCTGGAGTCCCCCGTGGAATTCACCCCTCCACTTT. Translation gives CAWSPPWNSPLHF. Based on the CDR3 plus reference TRBV30 and TRBJ1-6, the full variable domain is SQTIHQWPATLVQPVGSPLSLECTVEGTSNPNLYWYRQAAGRGLQLLFYSVGIGQISSEVPQNLSASRPQDRQFILSSKKLLLSDSGFYLCAWSPPWNSPLHFGNGTRLTVT.

The chain has TRBV5-1 and TRBJ2-1, with 8 nucleotides matching TRBD2. The CDR3 is made up of 16 amino acids. With V trimmed by 2 bases and J by 3 bases, 7 bases remained unmatched. Germline values: CDR1 SGHRS, CDR2 YFSETQ. The DNA for the CDR3 is TGCGCCAGCAGCTTCCTAACTAGCGGAGACTACAATGAGCAGTTCTTC. Amino acids: CASSFLTSGDYNEQFF.

This clonotype has only one observation. The J gene is TRBJ2-5, the V gene TRBV6-1, with D possibly called TRBD1 or TRBD2 (5 bases each). V shed 5 bases and J shed 5 bases, with 15 bases lying between them. The V gene's germline CDR1 is MNHNS and CDR2 SASEGT. This CDR3 spans 14 amino acids. The CDR3 nucleotides are TGTGCCAGCAGTACCCGGGGCCCGGCGGAGACCCAGTACTTC. Its protein is CASSTRGPAETQYF.

The rearrangement links TRBV6-5 to TRBJ2-1; the D call may be TRBD1 or TRBD2 (6 bases each). The V gene lost 4 bases and the J gene lost 6 bases, with 16 bases spanning the gap. This CDR3 is 15 amino acids long. The germline gives CDR1 MNHEY, CDR2 SVGAGI. The chain's CDR3 is CASSSGQGRSNEQFF. CDR3 DNA: TGTGCCAGCAGTTCTGGTCAGGGGAGGTCCAATGAGCAGTTCTTC.

This clonotype was counted only a few times. The chain combines TRBV6-1 with TRBJ2-1; D is uncertain. The CDR3 sequence is 11 residues long. Trimming stripped 7 bases from V and 8 bases from J, with 9 bases between. CDR1 and CDR2 (germline): MNHNS, SASEGT. CDR3 DNA: TGTGCCAGCACCAGTGGGGATGAGCAGTTCTTC. Protein: CASTSGDEQFF.

This clonotype was observed many times. The chain joins TRBV6-1 to TRBJ2-5; tentative D call: TRBD1 (6 bases). Trimming left V 6 bases short and J 0 bases short, with 11 bases between. CDR3 size: 14 residues. The V gene's germline CDR1 is MNHNS and CDR2 SASEGT. CDR3 in amino acids: CASREDSNQETQYF. Written as DNA, the CDR3 is TGTGCCAGCAGAGAGGACAGCAACCAAGAGACCCAGTACTTC.

This clonotype occurred once. The chain joins TRBV19 to TRBJ1-6; 9 nucleotides line up with TRBD1. CDR1 is LNHDA and CDR2 is SQIVND in the germline V gene (reference sequence). V shed 1 base, J shed 4 bases, and the junction held 2 bases outside the gene matches. The CDR3 is 16 amino acids. This CDR3 reads CASSIGDRDYNSPLHF. The CDR3 bases are TGTGCCAGTAGTATAGGGGACAGGGATTATAATTCACCCCTCCACTTT.

A few counts support this clonotype. This chain joins TRBV11-2 and TRBJ2-1; D may be TRBD1 (5 bases). The CDR3 is 18 amino acids. Trimming took off 5 bases at V and 0 bases at J, with 20 bases between the two ends. CDR1 and CDR2 (germline): SGHAT, FQNNGV. CDR3 sequence reads: CASSRNLQGSSSYNEQFF. DNA of the CDR3: TGTGCCAGCAGCCGAAATCTGCAGGGATCCAGCTCCTACAATGAGCAGTTCTTC.

In this sample, this clonotype turned up many times. The chain carries TRBV28 and TRBJ2-5; unclear D gene. This CDR3 has 17 residues. The ends were cut back, 4 bases at V and 1 base at J, with 19 bases in the middle. Germline values: CDR1 MDHEN, CDR2 SYDVKM. The CDR3 nucleotides are TGTGCCAGCAGTTCAACATATAAGCCCCCATTCCAAGAGACCCAGTACTTC. It translates to CASSSTYKPPFQETQYF. Filled out from reference TRBV28 and TRBJ2-5, the complete variable domain reads DVKVTQSSRYLVKRTGEKVFLECVQDMDHENMFWYRQDPGLGLRLIYFSYDVKMKEKGDIPEGYSVSREKKERFSLILESASTNQTSMYLCASSSTYKPPFQETQYFGPGTRLLVL.

There are many counts of this clonotype. The rearrangement links TRBV7-6 to TRBJ2-3, with unresolved D. CDR1 and CDR2 from the germline V gene are SGHVS and FNYEAQ. V lost 7 bases to trimming and J lost 6 bases, with 11 bases between them. CDR3 length equals 12 residues. CDR3 sequence reads: CASTKIGDTQYF. For the CDR3, the DNA is TGTGCCAGCACCAAAATCGGTGATACGCAGTATTTT.

This clonotype was counted ten times or more. The V gene is TRBV6-1, the J gene TRBJ2-1; 12 nucleotides match TRBD2. With 6 bases clipped from V and 5 bases from J, the junction kept 5 bases outside the gene matches. In germline, CDR1 is MNHNS, CDR2 SASEGT. The CDR3 consists of 15 residues. This CDR3 reads CASSPGLAGNNEQFF. In DNA form, the CDR3 reads TGTGCCAGCAGCCCAGGACTAGCGGGAAACAATGAGCAGTTCTTC.

The chain couples TRBV5-4 to TRBJ1-4, with D maybe TRBD1 (6 bases). The CDR3 is 14 residues long. V gave up 5 bases and J gave up 7 bases, with 15 bases separating them. Germline loops: CDR1 SGHNT, CDR2 YYREEE (reference sequence). The CDR3 region is CASSPQGRGEKLFF. In nucleotides, the CDR3 is TGTGCCAGCAGTCCACAGGGTAGAGGTGAAAAACTGTTTTTT.